This T cell receptor (beta chain) was identified during a study of beta chain bispecific antibodies for T cell cancers (dated by TCRdb to the early 2020s). For the wider study: After T cells from healthy donors were cocultured with bispecific antibodies and T cell leukemia lines, the researchers used TRBV sequencing of the cells that survived to measure how much each TRBV family was depleted. Surface TRBV12 (TRBV12-3) was expressed on Jurkat cells, and surface TRBV5-5 was expressed on HPB-ALL cells.

Trimmed from V: 2 bases; trimmed from J: 4 bases; junction bases lacking a gene match: 7. CDR1 and CDR2 are drawn from the germline V gene (reference sequence): SGHNT, YYREEE. Spanning cysteine to phenylalanine, the CDR3 consists of 15 amino acids. Only the CDR3 part of the read is kept: 45 bases, read in frame from the first base. There are a few counts of this clonotype. It has no known antigen specificity. It has no much larger one-base neighbor in the sample; base qualities were not kept. The treatment or condition label corresponds to: alpha-CD19 control bispecific (anti-CD19 x anti-CD3). T cells were expanded from blood mononuclear cells with anti-CD3 antibody OKT3 or CD3/CD28 Dynabeads for approximately three days. Anti-CD19 bispecific antibody cocultures served as comparators for TRBV sequencing; in separate killing assays, anti-CD19 had no effect on Jurkat or HPB-ALL cells. Expanded T cells were maintained in RPMI 1640 supplemented with about 9.5% fetal bovine serum, recombinant human IL-2 (roughly 100 IU/ml) and IL-7 (roughly 5 ng/ml). Each coculture contained some 5 x 10^4 normal T cells, some 5 x 10^4 target cells and bispecific antibody in approximately 100 ul and was incubated for 15 to 20 hours at 37 degrees C. Every bispecific antibody was made of two single-chain variable fragments, expressed in a single-chain diabody format carrying a His tag. The effector T cells were obtained from healthy human donors, with peripheral blood mononuclear cells isolated from leukapheresis samples by Ficoll density gradient centrifugation.

The libraries included unique molecular identifier barcodes, and the barcodes were used to quantify clonotypes. Qiagen AllPrep DNA/RNA Micro kits were used to isolate total RNA, and an Agilent TapeStation was used to check RNA quality. TCR beta libraries were constructed by 5' RACE, in which cDNA synthesis was followed by two PCR steps with TCR beta constant-region gene-specific primers. An Illumina MiSeq platform was used to sequence the TCR beta libraries. As for how the authors treated the data: Reads were processed with MIGEC, MiXCR and VDJtools. The frequency of each clonotype was calculated as the fraction of all unique molecular identifiers in the sample that belonged to that clonotype. Nonfunctional TRBV genes classified in IMGT as pseudogenes or open reading frames, such as TRBV1, TRBV12-1 and TRBV21, were excluded. TCRdb ran its own pipeline on the public reads, namely fastp trimming at Q25 and MiXCR clone calling, and kept in-frame beta chains. Here each entry gathers all rows of one CDR3 protein and keeps the most common genes and DNA. TCRdb, not the original authors, processed these V and J calls. For this sample there are 9,000 or so distinct CDR3 sequences; 2.2% appear just once. Roughly 68% of the sample comes from the top ten.

The study at large found these results: Relative to anti-CD19, the TRBV12-3 share of total TRBV signal was reduced by approximately 99% after anti-TRBV12 exposure, whereas a nonsignificant 36.5% decrease was observed for TRBV12-4. Every sequenced sample contained a mix of leukemia cell line cells and normal T cells, and most targeted TRBV signal came from the leukemia cells rather than from the normal T cells. Relative to anti-CD19, TRBV5-5 signal was reduced by approximately 98% and signal from the closely related TRBV5-6 was reduced by about 92% after anti-TRBV5-5 exposure. Cross-reactivity of the anti-TRBV5-5 antibody with TRBV5-6 was attributed to high sequence similarity between the two genes.

The chain employs TRBV5-4 and TRBJ2-3; the central 7 bases match TRBD2. The starting material was T cells from a healthy donor cultured with Jurkat leukemia cells, obtained from a culture containing an anti-CD19 bispecific antibody. This clonotype was obtained from a human donor in good health. Some clones in this sample may be carry-over from other donors' samples. The CDR3 in this case is CASSFTGLGADTQYF. The sequenced DNA is TGTGCCAGCAGCTTTACAGGACTAGGGGCAGATACGCAGTATTTT.